The 27 T cell receptor beta chains in this list originate from one sample, sequenced in a study of T-cell memory formation after mild COVID-19. From the 5' RACE reads, TCRdb called clonotypes with MiXCR, one entry per CDR3 protein. The sample carries 140,000 to 150,000 distinct CDR3 sequences, about 6.1% recorded once. The sequenced sample was PBMCs or a T cell subset sorted from them (not recorded which). Receptors were obtained from an adult woman who had mild COVID-19 (a few samples of this study predate the infection). Cell type and time point are not known.

In its sample, this clonotype was seen many times. The rearrangement links TRBV5-1 to TRBJ2-1, with 8 bases fitting TRBD2. The CDR3 contains 15 residues. Germline V gene lookup returns CDR1 SGHRS and CDR2 YFSETQ. The ends lost 4 bases at V and 7 bases at J; junction bases unmatched: 10. Written as DNA, the CDR3 is TGCGCCAGCAGCCGCCCCAGCGGGAGCTGGAATGAGCAGTTCTTC. Its protein is CASSRPSGSWNEQFF.

The rearrangement links TRBV30 to TRBJ2-1; 13 bases agree with TRBD2. V shed 0 bases, J shed 4 bases, and the junction held 6 bases outside the gene matches. Germline V gene sequence: CDR1 GTSNPN, CDR2 SVGIG (reference sequence). The CDR3 extends over 17 amino acids. The CDR3 protein is CAWSVSRTSGGYNEQFF. The CDR3 DNA reads as TGTGCCTGGAGTGTAAGTCGGACTAGCGGGGGTTACAATGAGCAGTTCTTC.

This clonotype appeared many times. This chain uses TRBV6-5 with TRBJ1-1, with a possible D match to TRBD1 (6 bases). V lost 6 bases, J lost 4 bases, and 9 bases lay in between. The CDR3 length is 12 residues. Germline lookup yields CDR1 MNHEY and CDR2 SVGAGI. The CDR3 DNA sequence: TGTGCCAGCAGCTCGGACAGCACTGAAGCTTTCTTT. Its protein product is CASSSDSTEAFF.

The rearrangement links TRBV7-2 to TRBJ2-1; 11 positions match TRBD2. The V gene's germline CDR1 is SGHTA and CDR2 FQGNSA. V shed 1 base, J shed 8 bases, and the junction held 7 bases outside the gene matches. The CDR3 spans 16 residues. The CDR3 nucleotides are TGTGCCAGCAGCTTAGGTACTAGCGGGAGTGGGTATGAGCAGTTCTTC. Translation gives CASSLGTSGSGYEQFF.

In this sample, this clonotype turned up many times. The chain carries TRBV12-3 or TRBV12-4 and TRBJ1-5; D uncertain. Trimming took off 6 bases at V and 4 bases at J, with 7 bases between the two ends. The CDR3 length is 12 residues. The CDR3 sequence: CASSFSNQPQHF. The CDR3 bases are TGTGCCAGCAGCTTTTCAAATCAGCCCCAGCATTTT.

The chain has TRBV4-1 and TRBJ2-7; TRBD1 matches at 7 bases. V lost 0 bases to trimming and J lost 0 bases; unmatched junction nucleotides: 5. Germline-derived CDR1 and CDR2 are MGHRA and YSYEKL. CDR3 length: 16 residues. The CDR3 reads CASSQDRDSFSYEQYV. The CDR3 bases are TGCGCCAGCAGCCAAGACCGGGACAGCTTCTCCTACGAGCAGTACGTC.

This clonotype appeared many times. This chain uses TRBV12-3 or TRBV12-4 with TRBJ2-7, with 9 bases lining up with TRBD1. The trim removed 1 base at V and 9 bases at J, leaving 10 bases unmatched. The CDR3 extends over 15 amino acids. The CDR3: CASSLGGDRARRQYF. The CDR3 nucleotides are TGTGCCAGCAGTTTAGGGGGGGACAGGGCCCGTCGGCAGTACTTC.

The gene calls are TRBV20-1 and TRBJ2-1; TRBD2 aligns across 14 bases. The CDR3 runs 16 residues. V dropped 3 bases and J dropped 5; count of bases not matched to a gene: 6. Germline CDR1 DFQATT, CDR2 SNEGSKA (reference sequence). CDR3 nucleotide sequence: TGCAGTGCTAGTCAAGGGACTAGCGGGGGAAACAATGAGCAGTTCTTC. This sequence encodes CSASQGTSGGNNEQFF.

Concerning this clonotype: At one end, the junction sequence differs from germline, possibly due to a read error. The CDR3 nucleotides read TGCAGAGTTGAAGGGACCTATGGCTACACCTTC. It encodes CRVEGTYGYTF. The chain employs TRBV29-1 and TRBJ1-2; tentative D call: TRBD1 (5 bases). CDR3 length equals 11 residues. Germline CDR1 SQVTM, CDR2 ANQGSEA. Full variable domain (rest looked up from reference TRBV29-1 and TRBJ1-2): SAVISQKPSRDICQRGTSLTIQCQVDSQVTMMFWYRQQPGQSLTLIATANQGSEATYESGFVIDKFPISRPNLTFSTLTVSNMSPEDSSIYLCRVEGTYGYTFGSGTRLTVV.

This clonotype was picked up many times. The chain combines TRBV29-1 with TRBJ2-3; 14 bases fit TRBD2. V lost 6 bases and J lost 6; bases outside the gene matches: 8. CDR1 SQVTM and CDR2 ANQGSEA come from the germline V gene. This CDR3 has 15 residues. The DNA for the CDR3 is TGCAGCGTGGGGACTAGCGGGAGTGCTTTGGATACGCAGTATTTT. Amino acids: CSVGTSGSALDTQYF.

The chain recombines TRBV5-1 with TRBJ2-1; D not resolved. In germline, CDR1 is SGHRS, CDR2 YFSETQ. Deletions cut 4 bases from V and 4 bases from J, with 9 bases between. The CDR3 totals 13 residues. The CDR3, as DNA: TGCGCCAGCAGCCCCATGACTTACAATGAGCAGTTCTTC. Protein product: CASSPMTYNEQFF.

In its sample, this clonotype was seen once. A single base separates this from a much larger clone, so it may be a read error. The chain employs TRBV6-5 and TRBJ1-1; D gene ambiguous. This CDR3 is built from 13 residues. CDR1 is MNHEY, CDR2 SVGAGI, per germline. V lost 8 bases and J 7 bases, leaving 17 bases between the germline ends. The CDR3 bases are TGTGCCAGCTGCTATCAGCTTGCCCATGAAGCTTTCTTT. This encodes CASCYQLAHEAFF.

The chain employs TRBV6-5 and TRBJ2-1; D unresolved. The CDR3 covers 16 residues. V was trimmed by 0 bases and J by 5 bases, leaving 14 bases between them. Germline CDR1 is MNHEY and CDR2 is SVGAGI. CDR3 nucleotide sequence: TGTGCCAGCAGTTACTCCTTAGCTAGGAATAACAATGAGCAGTTCTTC. It codes for CASSYSLARNNNEQFF.

This clonotype was detected a few times. The V call is TRBV20-1, the J call TRBJ1-5, with 7 bases identical to TRBD1. The germline V gene encodes CDR1 DFQATT and CDR2 SNEGSKA (reference sequence). This CDR3 spans 17 amino acids. Losses at the gene ends were 0 bases for V and 1 base for J; bases not matched to a gene: 9. The CDR3 reads CSARERAGGSSNQPQHF. The CDR3 DNA is TGCAGTGCTAGAGAGAGGGCAGGGGGTAGCAGCAATCAGCCCCAGCATTTT.

This clonotype has ten or more counts. This chain joins TRBV12-3 or TRBV12-4 and TRBJ1-5; perhaps TRBD1 as D (6 bases). Deletions cut 5 bases from V and 0 bases from J, with 20 bases between. The CDR3 runs to 18 residues. The CDR3 loop is CASSPGTKGGRSNQPQHF. CDR3 nucleotides: TGTGCCAGCAGTCCCGGGACAAAGGGGGGGCGTAGCAATCAGCCCCAGCATTTT.

At least ten counts were recorded for this clonotype. The V gene is TRBV7-2, the J gene TRBJ2-1; D is perhaps TRBD2 (5 bases). V lost 5 bases and J 3 bases, leaving 14 bases between the germline ends. The CDR3 runs to 15 residues. The germline V gene encodes CDR1 SGHTA and CDR2 FQGNSA. The CDR3 reads CASSVDYRFYNEQFF. The CDR3 DNA sequence: TGTGCCAGCAGCGTCGACTACCGCTTCTACAATGAGCAGTTCTTC.

This clonotype was picked up many times. The J gene is TRBJ1-1, the V gene TRBV12-3 or TRBV12-4, with 7 bases matching TRBD1. V dropped 2 bases and J dropped 5; count of bases not matched to a gene: 5. The CDR3 is 14 amino acids. This chain's CDR3 is CASSLIPGGTEAFF. The CDR3 bases are TGTGCCAGCAGTTTAATTCCAGGGGGAACTGAAGCTTTCTTT.

This chain connects TRBV5-4 to TRBJ2-2; 9 nucleotides line up with TRBD1. In germline, CDR1 is SGHNT, CDR2 YYREEE (reference sequence). The CDR3 length is 17 residues. V shed 3 bases and J 4 bases; nucleotides not matched to a gene: 10. The CDR3 sequence is CASSWTQGARVTGELFF. The CDR3 DNA follows: TGTGCCAGCAGCTGGACACAGGGGGCGCGAGTCACCGGGGAGCTGTTTTTT. The whole variable domain, filled in from reference TRBV5-4 and TRBJ2-2, reads ETGVTQSPTHLIKTRGQQVTLRCSSQSGHNTVSWYQQALGQGPQFIFQYYREEENGRGNFPPRFSGLQFPNYSSELNVNALELDDSALYLCASSWTQGARVTGELFFGEGSRLTVL.

This clonotype has more than one count but fewer than ten. The chain has TRBV6-5 and TRBJ2-3; the match to TRBD2 covers 9 bases. The germline CDR1 and CDR2 sequences are MNHEY and SVGAGI. The CDR3 contains 15 residues. V dropped 6 bases and J dropped 3; count of bases not matched to a gene: 7. The chain's CDR3 is CASRPLAGRTDTQYF. The CDR3 bases are TGTGCCAGCAGGCCTCTAGCGGGGAGAACAGATACGCAGTATTTT.

The sample holds a few counts of this clonotype. This chain links TRBV2 with TRBJ2-7; no definite D call. The length of the CDR3 is 11 residues. In germline, CDR1 is SNHLY, CDR2 FYNNEI. V lost 8 bases and J 4 bases, leaving 9 bases between the germline ends. The CDR3 region has the DNA TGTGCCAGCGGATTGGGGTACGAGCAGTACTTC. Its translation: CASGLGYEQYF. Looking up the rest from reference TRBV2 and TRBJ2-7 gives the full variable domain: EPEVTQTPSHQVTQMGQEVILRCVPISNHLYFYWYRQILGQKVEFLVSFYNNEISEKSEIFDDQFSVERPDGSNFTLKIRSTKLEDSAMYFCASGLGYEQYFGPGTRLTVT.

This clonotype has a handful of counts. This rearrangement joins TRBV6-6 to TRBJ2-1; D not resolved. The CDR3 is 12 residues long. Germline V gene sequence: CDR1 MNHNY, CDR2 SVGAGI (reference sequence). Trimming removed 2 bases from V and 11 bases from J, with 10 bases in between. The CDR3 coding sequence is TGTGCCAGCAGTTACGAGTGGGCTCAGCAGTTCTTC. Protein product: CASSYEWAQQFF.

The rearrangement joins TRBV7-9 to TRBJ1-1; 11 bases match TRBD1. Germline V gene data show CDR1 as SEHNR and CDR2 as FQNEAQ (reference sequence). The V and J ends lost 0 bases and 4 bases, in that order; junction bases with no gene match: 10. The CDR3 spans 18 residues. This chain's CDR3 is CASSLARWTGGGITEAFF. The CDR3 DNA follows: TGTGCCAGCAGCTTAGCGCGCTGGACAGGGGGCGGTATCACTGAAGCTTTCTTT. Using reference TRBV7-9 and TRBJ1-1 for the parts outside the CDR3, the full variable domain is DTGVSQNPRHKITKRGQNVTFRCDPISEHNRLYWYRQTLGQGPEFLTYFQNEAQLEKSRLLSDRFSAERPKGSFSTLEIQRTEQGDSAMYLCASSLARWTGGGITEAFFGQGTRLTVV.

This clonotype was seen ten or more times. The chain links TRBV5-1 to TRBJ2-3; D is uncertain. This CDR3 is 13 amino acids long. CDR1 SGHRS and CDR2 YFSETQ come from the germline V gene. V lost 6 bases and J 0 bases, leaving 8 bases between the germline ends. The chain's CDR3 is CASMRGSTDTQYF. Here the CDR3 DNA reads TGCGCCAGCATGCGCGGAAGCACAGATACGCAGTATTTT.

V gene TRBV9 combines with J gene TRBJ1-2; 11 bases fit TRBD1. Germline V gene data show CDR1 as SGDLS and CDR2 as YYNGEE. The CDR3 sequence is 17 residues long. With 4 bases clipped from V and 3 bases from J, the junction kept 11 bases outside the gene matches. CDR3 residues: CASSSINPGQGDYGYTF. The CDR3 DNA reads TGTGCCAGCAGCTCTATCAATCCGGGACAGGGGGACTATGGCTACACCTTC.

At least ten counts were recorded for this clonotype. The rearrangement joins TRBV5-6 to TRBJ1-2, with TRBD1 identical over 8 bases. This CDR3 spans 13 amino acids. CDR1 and CDR2 (germline): SGHDT, YYEEEE. Germline trimming cut 3 bases from V and 9 bases from J; bases unmatched to any gene: 7. DNA of the CDR3: TGTGCCAGCAGCTCGCGACAGGGGCTGAGCTACACCTTC. It translates to CASSSRQGLSYTF.

The table lists this clonotype with many counts. The chain links TRBV20-1 to TRBJ1-2; 8 bases align to TRBD1. The CDR3 has 15 amino acids. Germline CDR1 and CDR2: DFQATT and SNEGSKA (reference sequence). Germline trimming cut 6 bases from V and 4 bases from J; bases unmatched to any gene: 13. In DNA form, the CDR3 reads TGCAGTGCCCATGGGGGCAGGGGGCTGGTCTATGGCTACACCTTC. Encoded protein: CSAHGGRGLVYGYTF.

This clonotype was seen many times. Here the CDR3 DNA reads TGTGCCAGCAGCTTATTTTCGATCCTGAACACCGGGGAGCTGTTTTTT. Protein: CASSLFSILNTGELFF. The chain is built from TRBV11-2 and TRBJ2-2; D is undetermined. There are 16 residues in the CDR3. The germline V gene encodes CDR1 SGHAT and CDR2 FQNNGV. Trimming shortened V by 2 bases and J by 1 base, and 11 bases separated the two germline ends.